The text below deals with one T cell receptor (beta chain). This specimen belongs to a study of blood T cell repertoires in COVID-19. Study details: Specimens from acute and convalescent COVID-19 originated in the United States, Italy and Spain. PBMCs, B-cell-depleted T cells, or T cells provided the cDNA or gDNA that made up the material.

In the authors' methods: For nucleated cells, counts were estimated from reference gene primer amplification. TCRdb keeps only in-frame clones here, not all; method: immunoSEQ multiplex PCR. D and trimming come from the DNA, and the V and J calls and clone size come from that table. This sample carries some 51,000 clones, less than 95% of them seen once, and the ten largest clones take around 3%. The V gene's germline CDR1 is SNHLY and CDR2 FYNNEI. This CDR3 is 14 amino acids long. Germline trimming cut 6 bases from V and 2 bases from J; bases unmatched to any gene: 3. The sequenced material came from peripheral blood. The V gene is TRBV2, the J gene TRBJ2-3; TRBD2 matches 9 bases. This TCR derives from a man aged 45 to 65 with acute or convalescent COVID-19. CDR3 sequence: CASSMGLATDTQYF. The CDR3 coding sequence is TGTGCCAGCAGCATGGGACTAGCCACAGATACGCAGTATTTT. Supplemented by reference TRBV2 and TRBJ2-3, the full variable domain reads EPEVTQTPSHQVTQMGQEVILRCVPISNHLYFYWYRQILGQKVEFLVSFYNNEISEKSEIFDDQFSVERPDGSNFTLKIRSTKLEDSAMYFCASSMGLATDTQYFGPGTRLTVL.